Listed here is a single T cell receptor beta chain. The antigen remains undetermined. This sample stems from a study of OX40 agonist ivuxolimab in advanced cancers. About the research overall: The patients' treatment was ivuxolimab, an agonistic anti-OX40 (CD134) antibody. Partial responses were achieved by three patients, of whom one had hepatocellular carcinoma and two had cutaneous melanoma.

The method was immunoSEQ multiplex PCR; TCRdb's version includes in-frame clones alone and lacks a portion of them. The sample holds 37,000 or so clones, 87% seen once. General observations from the study: With doses of 0.1 to 3.0 mg/kg, CD4+ and CD8+ blood T cells had undergone clonal expansion by week 6. Which antigen the expanded peripheral T cells recognized is unknown.

The CDR3 spans 13 residues. Per germline, CDR1 LNHDA and CDR2 SQIVND (reference sequence). With 6 bases removed from V and 5 bases from J, the gap between germline ends came to 13 bases. The clonotype originates from an adult with an advanced solid tumor such as melanoma, head and neck, liver or kidney cancer. Material: CD4+ or CD8+ T cells sorted from blood, obtained in a trial of the OX40 agonist ivuxolimab. The chain has TRBV19 and TRBJ1-1; D perhaps matches TRBD1 (6 bases). DNA for the CDR3: TGTGCCAGTAGCATCACAGGGAGAACTGAAGCTTTCTTT. It specifies CASSITGRTEAFF.